Listed here are 12 T cell receptor beta chains from one sample, sequenced in a study of cytomegalovirus exposure and HLA in healthy donors. It was with 60 Vbeta and 13 Jbeta primers that the PCR ran. This table comes from immunoSEQ multiplex PCR, and its TCRdb copy is limited to in-frame clones, with some not included. This sample yields 160,000 or so clones, of which around 84% are seen a single time; 8% to 10% belongs to the top ten. Sequencing was carried out using PBMCs. The source is a male donor in good health and CMV-seropositive.

The chain links TRBV5-1 to TRBJ2-5; 13 bases agree with TRBD2. After removal of 1 base from V and 5 bases from J, the junction contained 5 bases not matched to a gene. This CDR3 is 16 amino acids long. Germline V lookup: CDR1 SGHRS, CDR2 YFSETQ. The CDR3 reads CASSLTSGRAWETQYF. The CDR3 DNA follows: TGCGCCAGCAGCTTGACTAGCGGGAGGGCCTGGGAGACCCAGTACTTC. The variable domain in full, with the rest retrieved from reference TRBV5-1 and TRBJ2-5, is KAGVTQTPRYLIKTRGQQVTLSCSPISGHRSVSWYQQTPGQGLQFLFEYFSETQRNKGNFPGRFSGRQFSNSRSEMNVSTLELGDSALYLCASSLTSGRAWETQYFGPGTRLLVL.

The V and J genes are TRBV19 and TRBJ1-1; D is unresolved. The CDR3 has 12 residues. Trimming left V 3 bases short and J 11 bases short, with 13 bases between. CDR1 is LNHDA, CDR2 SQIVND, per germline (reference sequence). In nucleotides, the CDR3 is TGTGCCAGTAGTATCGGGGTATCCGCGGCTTTCTTT. It codes for CASSIGVSAAFF.

The chain joins TRBV28 to TRBJ2-7, with no clear D. The CDR3 consists of 15 residues. Germline CDR1 is MDHEN and CDR2 is SYDVKM. V lost 5 bases and J 3 bases, leaving 17 bases between the germline ends. In nucleotides, the CDR3 is TGTGCCAGCAGTCCAAACAGCCCAACTTTCTACGAGCAGTACTTC. Its translation is CASSPNSPTFYEQYF.

The chain uses TRBV7-9 and TRBJ2-2; D is possibly TRBD2 (5 bases). The germline V and J ends were trimmed by 3 bases and 11 bases, with 16 bases remaining between them. CDR1 and CDR2 from the germline V gene are SEHNR and FQNEAQ (reference sequence). This CDR3 has 14 amino acids. The CDR3 sequence: CASSLIREPVELFF. Here the CDR3 DNA reads TGTGCCAGCAGCTTGATAAGGGAGCCCGTCGAGCTGTTTTTT.

V and J are TRBV27 and TRBJ1-3; D is unresolved. The V gene's germline CDR1 is MNHEY and CDR2 SMNVEV (reference sequence). The ends were cut back, 5 bases at V and 3 bases at J, with 8 bases in the middle. There are 13 residues in the CDR3. Here the CDR3 DNA reads TGTGCCAGCAGTCGGAGAGATGGAAACACCATATATTTT. Encoded protein: CASSRRDGNTIYF.

The chain joins TRBV10-3 to TRBJ1-4, with a weak D call TRBD1 (5 bases). The germline V gene has CDR1 ENHRY and CDR2 SYGVKD. The CDR3 contains 15 residues. Trimming left V 3 bases short and J 4 bases short, with 12 bases between. This chain's CDR3 is CAISDAAGINEKLFF. The CDR3 DNA reads as TGTGCCATCAGTGACGCGGCAGGGATTAATGAAAAACTGTTTTTT.

V gene TRBV4-3 combines with J gene TRBJ2-3; TRBD2 might be the D (6 bases). The V end lost 0 bases, the J end lost 4 bases, and 14 bases lay between the germline ends. The length of the CDR3 is 16 residues. Germline-derived CDR1 and CDR2 are LGHNA and YSLEER. The CDR3 region has the DNA TGCGCCAGCAGCCAAGAGGGAGGAAGGGGCGCAGATACGCAGTATTTT. Protein product: CASSQEGGRGADTQYF.

This clone appeared a single time. V is TRBV9 and J is TRBJ1-6; no firm D call. The CDR3 totals 16 residues. The V and J ends lost 2 bases and 5 bases respectively, with 14 bases between them. The germline V gene encodes CDR1 SGDLS and CDR2 YYNGEE. The CDR3 sequence is CASSVASWGDNSPLHF. The DNA of the CDR3 is TGTGCCAGCAGCGTCGCATCCTGGGGAGATAATTCACCCCTCCACTTT.

The genes are TRBV7-2 and TRBJ2-1, with no clear D. Germline V CDR1 and CDR2: SGHTA, FQGNSA. The CDR3 length is 15 residues. Trimming left V 2 bases short and J 0 bases short, with 8 bases between. For the CDR3, the DNA is TGTGCCAGCAGCTTATTTGAGAGCTCCTACAATGAGCAGTTCTTC. This translates into CASSLFESSYNEQFF.

The gene calls are TRBV28 and TRBJ2-7; maybe TRBD1 (5 bases). V gave up 10 bases and J gave up 4 bases, with 17 bases separating them. Germline lookup yields CDR1 MDHEN and CDR2 SYDVKM. The CDR3 covers 13 residues. The CDR3 DNA follows: TGTGCCACCCGGTGGGCAGGGTCGTACGAGCAGTACTTC. Translation gives CATRWAGSYEQYF.

This chain joins TRBV28 and TRBJ1-1, with D tentatively TRBD1 (5 bases). CDR1 MDHEN and CDR2 SYDVKM come from the germline V gene. This CDR3 region has 14 residues. Trimming removed 7 bases from V and 0 bases from J, with 12 bases in between. CDR3 protein: CASIRRTLNTEAFF. The DNA of the CDR3 is TGTGCCAGCATCCGTCGGACACTGAACACTGAAGCTTTCTTT.

The V gene is TRBV27, the J gene TRBJ2-1; 11 nucleotides align to TRBD2. The CDR3 runs 15 residues. Germline V gives CDR1 MNHEY, CDR2 SMNVEV (reference sequence). Trimming at V came to 7 bases and at J to 5 bases, leaving 7 bases not matched to a gene. CDR3 sequence reads: CASTLLAGGDNEQFF. CDR3 DNA: TGTGCCAGCACCCTCCTAGCGGGAGGTGACAATGAGCAGTTCTTC.